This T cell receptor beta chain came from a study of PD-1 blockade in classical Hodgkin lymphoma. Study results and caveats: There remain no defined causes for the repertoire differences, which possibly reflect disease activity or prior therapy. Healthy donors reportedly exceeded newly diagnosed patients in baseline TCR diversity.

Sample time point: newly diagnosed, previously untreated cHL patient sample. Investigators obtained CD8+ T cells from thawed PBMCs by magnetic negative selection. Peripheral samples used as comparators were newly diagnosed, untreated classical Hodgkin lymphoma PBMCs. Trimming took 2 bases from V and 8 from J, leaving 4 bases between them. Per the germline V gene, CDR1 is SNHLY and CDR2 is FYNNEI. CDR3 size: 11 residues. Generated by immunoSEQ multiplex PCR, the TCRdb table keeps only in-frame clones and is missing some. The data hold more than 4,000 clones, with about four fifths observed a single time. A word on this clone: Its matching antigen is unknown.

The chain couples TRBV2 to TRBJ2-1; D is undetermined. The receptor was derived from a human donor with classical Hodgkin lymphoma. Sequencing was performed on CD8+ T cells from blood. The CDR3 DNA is TGTGCCAGCAGTGAAAACGATGAGCAGTTCTTC. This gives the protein CASSENDEQFF.